The sequence of this T cell receptor beta chain was determined in a study of Ad26.COV2.S vaccination and SARS-CoV-2 variants. Points on this clone: Its target is unknown.

Assay used: immunoSEQ multiplex PCR; TCRdb lists only in-frame clones, some missing. In the table there are some 340,000 clones, around four fifths of which are singletons. Study results and limitations: Individuals receiving vaccine had higher spike-specific TCR breadth than placebo recipients did.

This CDR3 region has 16 residues. CDR1 SGHAT and CDR2 FQNNGV come from the germline V gene. The trim removed 1 base at V and 7 bases at J, leaving 7 bases unmatched. The treatment denotes: some 19 received Ad26.COV2.S at low or high dose, single or two shots; roughly 5 received placebo; per-sample allocation not given. It was on day 63 after the first vaccine or placebo injection that samples were taken. J is TRBJ2-1 and V is TRBV11-2; TRBD2 matches at 10 bases. The source of this sequence is a person aged 18-60 years who received the Ad26.COV2.S COVID-19 vaccine or a placebo. This material consisted of peripheral blood, taken in a trial of Ad26.COV2.S vaccine versus placebo. The CDR3 here is CASSLVLSGGSNEQFF. DNA of the CDR3: TGTGCCAGCAGCTTAGTCCTTAGCGGGGGGTCGAATGAGCAGTTCTTC.